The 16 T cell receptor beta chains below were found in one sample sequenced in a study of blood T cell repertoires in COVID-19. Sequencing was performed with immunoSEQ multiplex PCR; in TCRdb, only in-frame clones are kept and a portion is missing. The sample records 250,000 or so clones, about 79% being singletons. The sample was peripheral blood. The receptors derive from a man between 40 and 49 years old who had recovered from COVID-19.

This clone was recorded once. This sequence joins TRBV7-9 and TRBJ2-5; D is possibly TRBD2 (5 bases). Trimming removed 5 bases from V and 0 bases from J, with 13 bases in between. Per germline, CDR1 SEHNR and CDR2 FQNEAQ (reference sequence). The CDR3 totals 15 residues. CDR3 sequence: CASSQTIANQETQYF. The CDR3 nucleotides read TGTGCCAGCAGCCAAACTATAGCGAACCAAGAGACCCAGTACTTC.

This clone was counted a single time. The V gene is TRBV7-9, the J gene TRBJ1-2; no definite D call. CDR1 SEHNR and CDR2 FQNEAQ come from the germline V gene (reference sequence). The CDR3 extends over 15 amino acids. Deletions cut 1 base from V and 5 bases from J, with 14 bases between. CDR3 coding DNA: TGTGCCAGCAGCTTAGGTTCCCGGGGAGGGTATGGCTACACCTTC. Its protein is CASSLGSRGGYGYTF.

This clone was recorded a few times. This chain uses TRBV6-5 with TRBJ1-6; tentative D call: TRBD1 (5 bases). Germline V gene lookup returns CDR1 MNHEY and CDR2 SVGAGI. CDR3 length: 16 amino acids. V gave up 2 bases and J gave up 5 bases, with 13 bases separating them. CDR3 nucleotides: TGTGCCAGCAGTTACGGCCCAGGGCGCGATAATTCACCCCTCCACTTT. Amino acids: CASSYGPGRDNSPLHF.

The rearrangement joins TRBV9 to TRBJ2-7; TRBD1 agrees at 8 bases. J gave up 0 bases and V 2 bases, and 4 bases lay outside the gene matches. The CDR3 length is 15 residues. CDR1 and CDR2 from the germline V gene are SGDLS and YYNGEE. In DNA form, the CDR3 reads TGTGCCAGCAGCGTCGGGACAGGCGCCTCCTACGAGCAGTACTTC. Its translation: CASSVGTGASYEQYF.

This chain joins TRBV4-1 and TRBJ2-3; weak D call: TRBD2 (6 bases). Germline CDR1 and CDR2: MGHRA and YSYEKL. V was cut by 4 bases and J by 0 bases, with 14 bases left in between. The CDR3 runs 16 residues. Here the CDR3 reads CASSRLPGTSTDTQYF. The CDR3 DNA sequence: TGCGCCAGCAGCCGCCTTCCGGGGACTAGCACAGATACGCAGTATTTT.

In DNA form, the CDR3 reads TGTGCCAGCAGTTACGGGGCGGGAGGCTACGAGCAGTACTTC. Amino acids: CASSYGAGGYEQYF. The chain employs TRBV6-6 and TRBJ2-7, with 8 bases lining up with TRBD2. CDR1 and CDR2 (germline): MNHNY, SVGAGI (reference sequence). The CDR3 totals 14 residues. The V segment lost 2 bases and the J segment 3 bases; nucleotides outside the gene matches: 3.

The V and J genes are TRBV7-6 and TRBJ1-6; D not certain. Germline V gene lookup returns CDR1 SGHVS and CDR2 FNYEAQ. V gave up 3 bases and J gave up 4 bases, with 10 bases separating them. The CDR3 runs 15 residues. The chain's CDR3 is CASSLIDNYNSPLHF. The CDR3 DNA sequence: TGTGCCAGCAGCTTGATCGACAATTATAATTCACCCCTCCACTTT. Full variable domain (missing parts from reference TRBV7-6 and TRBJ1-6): GAGVSQSPRYKVTKRGQDVALRCDPISGHVSLYWYRQALGQGPEFLTYFNYEAQQDKSGLPNDRFSAERPEGSISTLTIQRTEQRDSAMYRCASSLIDNYNSPLHFGNGTRLTVT.

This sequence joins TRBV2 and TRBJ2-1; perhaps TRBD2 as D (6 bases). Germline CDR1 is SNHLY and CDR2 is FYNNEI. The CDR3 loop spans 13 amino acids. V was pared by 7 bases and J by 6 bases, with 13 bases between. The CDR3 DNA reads TGTGCCAGCAAGGTTCGGGGGAGCAATGAGCAGTTCTTC. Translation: CASKVRGSNEQFF. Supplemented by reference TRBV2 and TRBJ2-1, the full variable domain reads EPEVTQTPSHQVTQMGQEVILRCVPISNHLYFYWYRQILGQKVEFLVSFYNNEISEKSEIFDDQFSVERPDGSNFTLKIRSTKLEDSAMYFCASKVRGSNEQFFGPGTRLTVL.

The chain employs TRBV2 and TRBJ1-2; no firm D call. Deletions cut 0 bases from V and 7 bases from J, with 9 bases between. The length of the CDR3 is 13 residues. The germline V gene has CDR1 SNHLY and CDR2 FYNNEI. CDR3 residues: CASSEAKGAGYTF. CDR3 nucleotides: TGTGCCAGCAGTGAAGCGAAGGGAGCTGGCTACACCTTC.

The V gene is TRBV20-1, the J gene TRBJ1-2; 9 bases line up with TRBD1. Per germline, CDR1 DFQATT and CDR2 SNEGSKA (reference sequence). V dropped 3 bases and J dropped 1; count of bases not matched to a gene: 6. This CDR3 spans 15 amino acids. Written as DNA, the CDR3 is TGCAGTGCTAGTGTGGCGGGACAGGGTAACTATGGCTACACCTTC. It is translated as CSASVAGQGNYGYTF.

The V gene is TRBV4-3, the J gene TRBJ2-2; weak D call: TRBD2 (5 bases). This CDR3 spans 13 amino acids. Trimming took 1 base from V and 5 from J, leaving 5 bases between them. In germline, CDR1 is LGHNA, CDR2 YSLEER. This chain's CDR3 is CASSQAGTGELFF. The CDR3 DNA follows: TGCGCCAGCAGCCAAGCGGGAACCGGGGAGCTGTTTTTT.

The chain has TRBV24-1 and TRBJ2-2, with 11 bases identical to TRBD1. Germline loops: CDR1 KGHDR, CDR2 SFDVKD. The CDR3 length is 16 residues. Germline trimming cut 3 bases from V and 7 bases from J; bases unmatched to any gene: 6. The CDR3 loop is CATSDGTGGIGGELFF. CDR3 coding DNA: TGTGCCACCAGTGATGGGACAGGGGGAATCGGCGGGGAGCTGTTTTTT.

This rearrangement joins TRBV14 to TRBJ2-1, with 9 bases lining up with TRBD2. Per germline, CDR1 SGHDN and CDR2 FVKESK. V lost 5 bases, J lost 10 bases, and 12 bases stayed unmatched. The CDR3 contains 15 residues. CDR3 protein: CASSLGGTSPYEQFF. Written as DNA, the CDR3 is TGTGCCAGCAGCTTGGGAGGGACTAGCCCATACGAGCAGTTCTTC.

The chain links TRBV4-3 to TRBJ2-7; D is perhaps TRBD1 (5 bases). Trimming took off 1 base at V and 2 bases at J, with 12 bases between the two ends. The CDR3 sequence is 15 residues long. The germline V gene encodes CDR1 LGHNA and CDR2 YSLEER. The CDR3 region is CASSQVRARTYEQYF. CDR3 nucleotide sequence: TGCGCCAGCAGCCAAGTCAGGGCGAGGACCTACGAGCAGTACTTC.

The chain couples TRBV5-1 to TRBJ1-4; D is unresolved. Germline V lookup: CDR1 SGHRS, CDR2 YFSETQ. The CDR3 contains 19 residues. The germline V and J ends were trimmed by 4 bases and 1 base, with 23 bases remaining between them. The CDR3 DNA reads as TGCGCCAGCAGCCGCTATAACAAACCGGCGGCGGGAACTAATGAAAAACTGTTTTTT. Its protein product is CASSRYNKPAAGTNEKLFF.

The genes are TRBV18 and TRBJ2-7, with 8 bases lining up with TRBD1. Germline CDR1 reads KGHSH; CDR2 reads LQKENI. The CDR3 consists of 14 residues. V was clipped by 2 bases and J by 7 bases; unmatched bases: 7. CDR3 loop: CASSPNRGSEEQYF. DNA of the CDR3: TGTGCCAGCTCACCAAACAGGGGGTCGGAGGAGCAGTACTTC.